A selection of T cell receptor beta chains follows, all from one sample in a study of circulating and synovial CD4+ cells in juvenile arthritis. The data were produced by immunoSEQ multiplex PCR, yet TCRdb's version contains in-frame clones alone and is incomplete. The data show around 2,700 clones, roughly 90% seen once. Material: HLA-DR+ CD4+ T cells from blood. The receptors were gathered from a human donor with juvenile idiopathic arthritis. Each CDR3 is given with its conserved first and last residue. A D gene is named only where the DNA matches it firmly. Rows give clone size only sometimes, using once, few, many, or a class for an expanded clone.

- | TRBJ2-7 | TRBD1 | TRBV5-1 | CASSWGGTGVYEQYF | TGCGCCAGCAGTTGGGGCGGGACAGGGGTGTACGAGCAGTACTTC
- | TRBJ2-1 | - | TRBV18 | CASSPDPKGEQFF | TGTGCCAGCTCCCCCGACCCTAAGGGGGAGCAGTTCTTC
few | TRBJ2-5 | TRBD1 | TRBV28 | CASSLWGTDMETQYF | TGTGCCAGCAGTTTATGGGGGACAGACATGGAGACCCAGTACTTC
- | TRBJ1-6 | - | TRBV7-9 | CASSLQIISYNSPLHF | TGTGCCAGCAGCTTACAAATAATCTCCTATAATTCCCCCCTCCACTTT
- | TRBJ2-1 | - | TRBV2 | CASSDDWAYEQFF | TGTGCCAGCAGTGATGATTGGGCCTATGAGCAGTTCTTC
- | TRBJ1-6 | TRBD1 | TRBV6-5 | CASSYLGQSQGSPLHF | TGTGCCAGCAGTTACCTGGGACAGTCCCAGGGTTCACCCCTCCACTTT
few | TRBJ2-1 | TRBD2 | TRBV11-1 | CASSPIAGLYNEQFF | TGTGCCAGCAGCCCAATAGCGGGGCTGTACAATGAGCAGTTCTTC
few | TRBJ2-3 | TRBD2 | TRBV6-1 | CASSARTSGGGSTDTQYF | TGTGCCAGCAGTGCCCGGACTAGCGGGGGGGGTAGCACAGATACGCAGTATTTT
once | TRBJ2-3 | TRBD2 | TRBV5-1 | CASRGLAGGHSTDTQYF | TGCGCCAGCCGGGGACTAGCGGGGGGTCATAGCACAGATACGCAGTATTTT
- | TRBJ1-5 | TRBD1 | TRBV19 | CASRDRANQPQHF | TGTGCCAGTAGAGACAGGGCAAATCAGCCCCAGCATTTT
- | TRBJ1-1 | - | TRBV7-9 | CASSFWGGTEAFF | TGTGCCAGCAGCTTTTGGGGGGGCACTGAAGCTTTCTTT
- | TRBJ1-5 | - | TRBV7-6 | CASSLEGARQPQHF | TGTGCCAGCAGCTTAGAAGGGGCCCGTCAGCCCCAGCATTTT
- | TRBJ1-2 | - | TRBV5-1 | CASSLEKGDGYTF | TGCGCCAGCAGCTTGGAAAAGGGAGATGGCTACACCTTC
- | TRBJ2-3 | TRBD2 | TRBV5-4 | CASSLAPAGGADTQYF | TGTGCCAGCAGCTTGGCCCCAGCGGGGGGCGCAGATACGCAGTATTTT
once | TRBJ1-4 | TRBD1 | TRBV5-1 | CASSVPVGQGNEKLFF | TGCGCCAGCAGCGTGCCGGTAGGACAGGGTAATGAAAAACTGTTTTTT
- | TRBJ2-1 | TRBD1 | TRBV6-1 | CASSERGPGEQFF | TGTGCCAGCAGTGAAAGGGGGCCGGGGGAGCAGTTCTTC
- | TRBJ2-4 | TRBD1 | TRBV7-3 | CASSSGGAGGENIQYF | TGTGCCAGCAGCTCCGGTGGGGCAGGGGGTGAAAACATTCAGTACTTC
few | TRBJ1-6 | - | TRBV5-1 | CASSTRQESPLHF | TGCGCCAGCAGCACGAGACAAGAATCCCCCCTCCACTTT
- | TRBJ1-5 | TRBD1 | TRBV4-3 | CASSQTRQGIYSNQPQHF | TGCGCCAGCAGCCAAACCAGACAGGGAATTTATAGCAATCAGCCCCAGCATTTT
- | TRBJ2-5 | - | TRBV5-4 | CASSTPAGPETQYF | TGTGCCAGCAGCACCCCGGCGGGGCCGGAGACCCAGTACTTC
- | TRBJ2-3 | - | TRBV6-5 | CASKTSTDTQYF | TGTGCCAGCAAAACTTCCACAGATACGCAGTATTTT
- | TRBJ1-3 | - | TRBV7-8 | CASSLDIHRSSGNTIYF | TGTGCCAGCAGCTTGGACATACATCGTAGCTCTGGAAACACCATATATTTT
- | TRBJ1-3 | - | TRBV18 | CASSPVGSSGNTIYF | TGTGCCAGCTCACCAGTAGGGAGCTCTGGAAACACCATATATTTT
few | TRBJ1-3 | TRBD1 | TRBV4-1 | CASSQGQGATSTGNTIYF | TGCGCCAGCAGCCAGGGACAGGGGGCCACTTCCACTGGAAACACCATATATTTT
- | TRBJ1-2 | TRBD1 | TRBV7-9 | CASSLRTGDGYGYTF | TGTGCCAGCAGCTTAAGGACAGGGGACGGATATGGCTACACCTTC
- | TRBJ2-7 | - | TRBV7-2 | CASSFSGGHEQYF | TGTGCCAGCAGCTTTTCGGGGGGCCACGAGCAGTACTTC
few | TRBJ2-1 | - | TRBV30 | CAWSVRLAFTEQFF | TGTGCCTGGAGTGTTAGGCTAGCTTTTACCGAGCAGTTCTTC
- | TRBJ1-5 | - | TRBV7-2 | CASSPQQDPNQPQHF | TGTGCCAGCAGCCCCCAACAGGACCCAAATCAGCCCCAGCATTTT
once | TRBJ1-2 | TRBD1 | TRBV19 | CASSPGQARSPPAAGGRANYGYTF | TGTGCCAGTAGTCCGGGACAGGCGCGATCGCCCCCCGCAGCAGGAGGTCGGGCTAACTATGGCTACACCTTC
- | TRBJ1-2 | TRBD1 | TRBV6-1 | CASQLERGRGLGYTF | TGTGCCAGCCAATTAGAGAGGGGCAGGGGGCTTGGCTACACCTTC
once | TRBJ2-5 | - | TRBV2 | CASSSRTTYQETQYF | TGTGCCAGCAGCTCCAGGACTACCTACCAAGAGACCCAGTACTTC
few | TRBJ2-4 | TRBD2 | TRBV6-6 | CASSPLEGASGFQYF | TGTGCCAGCAGTCCCCTCGAAGGCGCTAGCGGGTTTCAGTACTTC
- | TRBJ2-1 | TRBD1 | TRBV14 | CASSQDPRTGGRDEQFF | TGTGCCAGCAGCCAAGATCCCCGGACAGGGGGGCGGGATGAGCAGTTCTTC
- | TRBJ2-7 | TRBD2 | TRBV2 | CASQRGYDEQYF | TGTGCCAGCCAGCGGGGGTACGACGAGCAGTACTTC
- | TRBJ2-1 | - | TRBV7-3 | CASSPTTSYNEQFF | TGTGCCAGCAGCCCGACGACTAGTTACAATGAGCAGTTCTTC
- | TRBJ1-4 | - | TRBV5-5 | CASSLGRANEKLFF | TGTGCCAGCAGCTTAGGCAGGGCCAATGAAAAACTGTTTTTT
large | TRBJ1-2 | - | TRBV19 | CASRSNVRGEGYTF | TGTGCCAGTAGATCGAACGTCCGTGGAGAGGGCTACACCTTC
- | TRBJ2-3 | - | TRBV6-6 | CASSYRGGVSTDTQYF | TGTGCCAGCAGTTACCGAGGGGGGGTGAGCACAGATACGCAGTATTTT
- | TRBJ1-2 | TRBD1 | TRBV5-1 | CASSFGGQGAQGYTF | TGCGCCAGCAGTTTCGGTGGGCAGGGGGCGCAGGGCTACACCTTC
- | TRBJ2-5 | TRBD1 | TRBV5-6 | CASSLSYIGTGLETQYF | TGTGCCAGCAGCTTGTCTTACATCGGGACAGGGCTGGAGACCCAGTACTTC
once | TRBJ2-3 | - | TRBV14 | CASSPRDRGTDTQYF | TGTGCCAGCAGCCCGCGGGACAGAGGCACAGATACGCAGTATTTT
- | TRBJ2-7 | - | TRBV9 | CASSGYSDEQYF | TGTGCCAGCAGCGGATACTCCGACGAGCAGTACTTC
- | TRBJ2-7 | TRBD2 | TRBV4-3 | CASSLDLAGGPEQYF | TGCGCCAGCAGCCTGGACCTAGCGGGGGGGCCCGAGCAGTACTTC
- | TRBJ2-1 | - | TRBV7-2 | CASSLGAWGGQFF | TGTGCCAGCAGCTTAGGGGCCTGGGGCGGGCAGTTCTTC
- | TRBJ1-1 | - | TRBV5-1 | CASSQNTEAFF | TGCGCCAGCAGTCAGAACACTGAAGCTTTCTTT
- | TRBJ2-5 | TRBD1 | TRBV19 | CASTETGEQETQYF | TGTGCTTCTACGGAGACAGGGGAGCAAGAGACCCAGTACTTC
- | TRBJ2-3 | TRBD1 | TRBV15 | CATSSTDREDTQYF | TGTGCCACCAGCAGTACGGACAGGGAGGATACGCAGTATTTT
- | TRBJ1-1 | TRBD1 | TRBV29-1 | CRGEGTGGTNTEAFF | TGCAGGGGGGAAGGGACAGGGGGGACGAACACTGAAGCTTTCTTT
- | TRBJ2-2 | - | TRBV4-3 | CASSQEQKQELFF | TGCGCCAGCAGCCAAGAGCAAAAACAGGAGCTGTTTTTT
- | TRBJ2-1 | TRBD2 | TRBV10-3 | CAIRTLAGGLDEQFF | TGTGCCATCAGGACCCTAGCGGGGGGGCTTGATGAGCAGTTCTTC
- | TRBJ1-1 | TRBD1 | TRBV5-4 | CASSTDRGETEAFF | TGTGCCAGCAGCACGGACAGGGGAGAGACTGAAGCTTTCTTT
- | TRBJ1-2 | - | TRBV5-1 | CASGTQGSVGYGYTF | TGCGCCAGCGGCACACAGGGCTCGGTGGGCTATGGCTACACCTTC
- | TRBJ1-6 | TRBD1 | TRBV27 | CASSWSVRQGQNSPLHF | TGTGCCAGCAGTTGGTCAGTGAGACAGGGACAGAATTCACCCCTCCACTTT
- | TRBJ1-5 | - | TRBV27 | CASSYRVNQPQHF | TGTGCCAGCAGTTACAGGGTCAATCAGCCCCAGCATTTT
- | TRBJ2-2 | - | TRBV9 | CASSVEGGELFF | TGTGCCAGCAGCGTAGAGGGGGGGGAGCTGTTTTTT
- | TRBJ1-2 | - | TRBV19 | CASSIAPGRNGYTF | TGTGCCAGTAGTATAGCTCCAGGGAGGAATGGCTACACCTTC
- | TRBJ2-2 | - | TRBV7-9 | CASSLAQSGELFF | TGTGCCAGCAGCTTAGCTCAGTCTGGGGAGCTGTTTTTT